The 21 T cell receptor beta chains reported below all come from one sample, sequenced in a study of cytomegalovirus exposure and HLA in healthy donors. Amplification used 60 Vbeta primers and 13 Jbeta primers. The table came from immunoSEQ multiplex PCR; TCRdb's copy has only in-frame clones and leaves some out. This sample has about 130,000 clones, with over 75% found just once. The sample consisted of PBMCs. The receptor source for this set is a boy aged 5-17 years in good health and CMV-seronegative.

V and J are TRBV19 and TRBJ1-1; possible D gene TRBD1, 5 bases. Germline V gives CDR1 LNHDA, CDR2 SQIVND (reference sequence). Trimming stripped 7 bases from V and 4 bases from J, with 19 bases between. The CDR3 spans 15 residues. This CDR3 reads CASTPSGGMITEAFF. The DNA for the CDR3 is TGTGCCAGTACCCCCTCGGGGGGTATGATCACTGAAGCTTTCTTT.

The rearrangement links TRBV30 to TRBJ2-7, with 11 bases aligning to TRBD2. The ends lost 4 bases at V and 3 bases at J; junction bases unmatched: 5. The CDR3 consists of 14 residues. Germline lookup yields CDR1 GTSNPN and CDR2 SVGIG (reference sequence). This CDR3 reads CAWTKGLADYEQYF. CDR3 coding DNA: TGTGCCTGGACTAAGGGACTAGCGGACTACGAGCAGTACTTC.

The V call is TRBV7-2, the J call TRBJ2-1, with 7 bases that match TRBD2. V was clipped by 1 base and J by 2 bases; unmatched bases: 2. The CDR3 runs to 15 residues. From germline, CDR1 is SGHTA and CDR2 FQGNSA. CDR3 amino acids: CASSLELAPYNEQFF. The CDR3 DNA follows: TGTGCCAGCAGCTTAGAACTAGCGCCCTACAATGAGCAGTTCTTC.

V and J are TRBV9 and TRBJ2-7, with 12 positions matching TRBD2. Germline V lookup: CDR1 SGDLS, CDR2 YYNGEE. The junction had 6 bases not matched to a gene; V was cut back by 3 bases and J by 5 bases. The CDR3 loop spans 15 amino acids. CDR3 sequence: CASSALAGGPDEQYF. DNA of the CDR3: TGTGCCAGCAGCGCCCTAGCGGGAGGGCCGGACGAGCAGTACTTC.

This sequence joins TRBV19 and TRBJ2-7; TRBD2 matches 13 bases. Germline V gives CDR1 LNHDA, CDR2 SQIVND (reference sequence). V gave up 4 bases and J gave up 4 bases; unmatched junction bases: 7. This CDR3 has 16 residues. This CDR3 is CASSTRGGLAGYEQYF. CDR3 sequence (DNA): TGTGCCAGTAGTACAAGAGGGGGACTAGCGGGGTACGAGCAGTACTTC.

This clone was counted a few times. The V gene is TRBV6-5, the J gene TRBJ1-4, with D possibly TRBD1 on 5 matching bases. The CDR3 is made up of 12 amino acids. V lost 5 bases, J lost 7 bases, and 8 bases lay in between. Germline loops: CDR1 MNHEY, CDR2 SVGAGI. CDR3 sequence: CASSRGGEKLFF. The CDR3 region has the DNA TGTGCCAGCAGTCGCGGGGGTGAAAAACTGTTTTTT.

This chain connects TRBV4-1 to TRBJ2-7, with 7 positions matching TRBD1. This CDR3 is 15 amino acids long. Germline V gene data show CDR1 as MGHRA and CDR2 as YSYEKL. The junction had 6 bases not matched to a gene; V was cut back by 0 bases and J by 4 bases. This chain's CDR3 is CASSQEEGQEYEQYF. In DNA form, the CDR3 reads TGCGCCAGCAGCCAAGAGGAAGGACAGGAGTACGAGCAGTACTTC.

This clone was recorded once. The gene calls are TRBV7-8 and TRBJ2-3; a weak D match, TRBD2 (5 bases). CDR1 is SGHVS and CDR2 is FQNEAQ in the germline V gene. The CDR3 length is 15 residues. Trimming cost V 5 bases and J 4 bases, with 16 bases left between them. CDR3 sequence (DNA): TGTGCCAGCAGCCCGACCGGGGAGCGCGCAGATACGCAGTATTTT. Translating gives CASSPTGERADTQYF.

V usage is TRBV4-3 and J usage is TRBJ2-1, with D possibly matching TRBD2 (5 bases). CDR3 length: 16 amino acids. Trimming removed 0 bases at V and 5 bases at J, with 14 bases between. Germline CDR1 is LGHNA and CDR2 is YSLEER. CDR3 amino acids: CASSQDSGIGNNEQFF. In DNA form, the CDR3 reads TGCGCCAGCAGCCAAGATTCGGGGATCGGAAACAATGAGCAGTTCTTC.

The rearrangement uses TRBV7-2 and TRBJ1-2; D possibly corresponds to TRBD1 (6 bases). This CDR3 region has 14 residues. V lost 1 base to trimming and J lost 8 bases, with 14 bases between them. Germline-derived CDR1 and CDR2 are SGHTA and FQGNSA. CDR3 sequence reads: CASSLVGGDKGYTF. The CDR3 DNA is TGTGCCAGCAGCTTAGTCGGGGGGGACAAGGGCTACACCTTC.

This clone was counted once. The chain recombines TRBV10-3 with TRBJ1-1; D is perhaps TRBD1 (5 bases). V gave up 8 bases and J gave up 4 bases, with 17 bases separating them. Germline V gene sequence: CDR1 ENHRY, CDR2 SYGVKD. The CDR3 contains 14 residues. The CDR3 reads CAISNGAGSTEAFF. The CDR3 DNA follows: TGTGCCATCTCGAACGGGGCGGGGAGCACTGAAGCTTTCTTT.

The V call is TRBV5-4, the J call TRBJ1-3; D ambiguous. V was cut by 3 bases and J by 0 bases, with 13 bases left in between. CDR3 length: 16 amino acids. CDR1 is SGHNT and CDR2 is YYREEE in the germline V gene (reference sequence). CDR3 sequence: CASSSLGPTSGNTIYF. CDR3 bases: TGTGCCAGCAGCTCACTAGGACCAACCTCTGGAAACACCATATATTTT.

The V and J genes are TRBV6-6 and TRBJ1-4, with D unresolved. Per the germline V gene, CDR1 is MNHNY and CDR2 is SVGAGI (reference sequence). Trimming shortened V by 10 bases and J by 0 bases, and 12 bases separated the two germline ends. The CDR3 sequence is 14 residues long. The CDR3 nucleotides are TGTGCCACCAAGAACGGGGCAACTAATGAAAAACTGTTTTTT. Translating it yields CATKNGATNEKLFF.

The chain is built from TRBV5-1 and TRBJ2-2, with D unclear. CDR3 length equals 13 residues. V lost 0 bases to trimming and J lost 3 bases, with 3 bases between them. Germline V lookup: CDR1 SGHRS, CDR2 YFSETQ. CDR3 in DNA: TGCGCCAGCAGCTTGGCCGACACCGGGGAGCTGTTTTTT. Protein product: CASSLADTGELFF.

The rearrangement joins TRBV27 to TRBJ2-5; unclear D gene. The DNA end is a closer match to TRBJ2-7, so the J assignment may be wrong. The CDR3 totals 15 residues. CDR1 is MNHEY, CDR2 SMNVEV, per germline (reference sequence). For the CDR3, the DNA is TGTGCCAGCAGTTTACAAAGGCCGAATAGCTACGAGCAGTACTTC. Its protein is CASSLQRPNSYEQYF.

The table lists this clone with a count of one. The chain is built from TRBV7-2 and TRBJ1-1; 7 bases line up with TRBD1. This CDR3 has 12 residues. Trimming cost V 5 bases and J 6 bases; bases outside gene matches: 3. The germline V gene has CDR1 SGHTA and CDR2 FQGNSA. The CDR3 DNA reads as TGTGCCAGCAGCGTTGGGACAGCTGAAGCTTTCTTT. Amino acid sequence: CASSVGTAEAFF. Filled out from reference TRBV7-2 and TRBJ1-1, the complete variable domain reads GAGVSQSPSNKVTEKGKDVELRCDPISGHTALYWYRQSLGQGLEFLIYFQGNSAPDKSGLPSDRFSAERTGGSVSTLTIQRTQQEDSAVYLCASSVGTAEAFFGQGTRLTVV.

This sequence joins TRBV4-2 and TRBJ1-5, with D unclear. The germline V gene has CDR1 LGHNA and CDR2 YNFKEQ. Trimming took 1 base from V and 2 from J, leaving 12 bases between them. There are 16 residues in the CDR3. The CDR3 region is CASSQAKGAGNQPQHF. CDR3 nucleotides: TGTGCCAGCAGCCAAGCAAAGGGAGCGGGCAATCAGCCCCAGCATTTT.

The chain has TRBV29-1 and TRBJ2-7; 7 bases match TRBD1. Trimming cost V 4 bases and J 5 bases; bases outside gene matches: 11. This CDR3 comprises 14 residues. Germline V gene data show CDR1 as SQVTM and CDR2 as ANQGSEA. CDR3 protein: CSVVRGPPRNEQYF. The CDR3 DNA reads as TGCAGCGTTGTAAGGGGGCCACCTCGCAACGAGCAGTACTTC.

This chain links TRBV4-1 with TRBJ1-4; TRBD1 matches 11 bases. This CDR3 comprises 16 residues. J lost 8 bases, V lost 3 bases, and 8 bases had no gene match. Germline CDR1 and CDR2: MGHRA and YSYEKL. Here the CDR3 DNA reads TGCGCCAGCAGCCAGATCGCCGGGACAGGGGGAGAAAAACTGTTTTTT. As protein: CASSQIAGTGGEKLFF.

The CDR3 region has the DNA TGTGCCAGCAGCCAGTTTACAGCGGGAGTGGTCGGAGATACGCAGTATTTT. Translated: CASSQFTAGVVGDTQYF. The chain uses TRBV4-2 and TRBJ2-3; the match to TRBD2 covers 8 bases. The junction had 13 bases not matched to a gene; V was cut back by 3 bases and J by 5 bases. CDR3 length: 17 residues. Germline CDR1 LGHNA, CDR2 YNFKEQ.

The chain employs TRBV5-4 and TRBJ2-3; 9 bases line up with TRBD2. The CDR3 has 16 amino acids. Germline V gene lookup returns CDR1 SGHNT and CDR2 YYREEE (reference sequence). With V trimmed by 0 bases and J by 2 bases, 4 bases remained unmatched. The CDR3 nucleotides read TGTGCCAGCAGCTTGGTTAGCGGGGGACTCACAGATACGCAGTATTTT. It encodes CASSLVSGGLTDTQYF. The whole variable domain, remainder taken from reference TRBV5-4 and TRBJ2-3, is ETGVTQSPTHLIKTRGQQVTLRCSSQSGHNTVSWYQQALGQGPQFIFQYYREEENGRGNFPPRFSGLQFPNYSSELNVNALELDDSALYLCASSLVSGGLTDTQYFGPGTRLTVL.